This TCR beta chain was profiled in a study of shared clonotypes between healthy human individuals. CD45RO-negative CD8 cells positively selected for CCR7 made up the naive population, which excluded terminally differentiated effector memory CD45RA+ cells. None of the donors, who were healthy HIV-negative adults, had recently had acute infections or vaccinations. Using immunoSEQ multiplex PCR, the repertoire was profiled, and TCRdb retains in-frame clones only, with some absent. The sample shows around 1.9 million clones, 80% to 95% of them seen only once. The CDR3 has 15 residues. Germline V gene data show CDR1 as MNHEY and CDR2 as SMNVEV (reference sequence). Trimming at V came to 0 bases and at J to 4 bases, leaving 5 bases not matched to a gene. Notes on the study in general: Donors were few, which limited the genetic and exposure-history diversity represented.

To note about this clone: The antigen remains undetermined. The sample has other DNA sequences that encode this CDR3 too.

The genes are TRBV27 and TRBJ2-7; 8 bases line up with TRBD2. The sample taken for sequencing was naive CD8+ T cells from PBMCs. This receptor was taken from a man aged 18 to 35 in good health. Some clones in this sample may be carry-over from other donors' samples. The CDR3 sequence: CASSLSVAGLYEQYF. CDR3 DNA sequence: TGTGCCAGCAGTTTATCAGTAGCGGGATTGTACGAGCAGTACTTC.